These 14 T cell receptor beta chains originate from one sample sequenced in a study of cytomegalovirus exposure and HLA in healthy donors. The PCR used 60 Vbeta and 13 Jbeta primers. Sequencing was performed with immunoSEQ multiplex PCR; in TCRdb, only in-frame clones are kept and a portion is missing. This table holds tens of thousands of clones. The source material was PBMCs. The receptors here all came from a boy aged 10-17 years in good health and CMV-seronegative.

This chain links TRBV30 with TRBJ1-2; 7 bases align to TRBD1. CDR3 length: 14 amino acids. The V segment lost 7 bases and the J segment 3 bases; nucleotides outside the gene matches: 11. Germline CDR1 is GTSNPN and CDR2 is SVGIG (reference sequence). CDR3 nucleotides: TGTGCCTCGGAACCCGGGACAGTCCACTATGGCTACACCTTC. As protein: CASEPGTVHYGYTF. Using reference TRBV30 and TRBJ1-2 for the parts outside the CDR3, the full variable domain is SQTIHQWPATLVQPVGSPLSLECTVEGTSNPNLYWYRQAAGRGLQLLFYSVGIGQISSEVPQNLSASRPQDRQFILSSKKLLLSDSGFYLCASEPGTVHYGYTFGSGTRLTVV.

This rearrangement joins TRBV10-3 to TRBJ1-2; 8 bases fit TRBD1. Germline V gene sequence: CDR1 ENHRY, CDR2 SYGVKD. Trimming cost V 1 base and J 6 bases; bases outside gene matches: 1. This CDR3 is 13 amino acids long. CDR3 nucleotides: TGTGCCATCAGTGAGTGGACAGGGAATGGCTACACCTTC. This sequence encodes CAISEWTGNGYTF.

V is TRBV11-3 and J is TRBJ1-1; 7 bases match TRBD1. The CDR3 has 15 residues. Unmatched junction bases numbered 9, after V lost 4 bases and J lost 4 bases. Germline V CDR1 and CDR2: SGHNT, YENEEA. The CDR3: CASSSGQAGGTEAFF. The CDR3 DNA sequence: TGTGCCAGCAGCTCTGGACAGGCGGGGGGCACTGAAGCTTTCTTT.

V is TRBV7-2 and J is TRBJ1-2; no reliable D call. The germline CDR1 and CDR2 sequences are SGHTA and FQGNSA. V gave up 1 base and J gave up 4 bases, with 16 bases separating them. This CDR3 is 16 amino acids long. The CDR3 DNA sequence: TGTGCCAGCAGCTTAGACGTTCTCCCTACTACCTATGGCTACACCTTC. It is translated as CASSLDVLPTTYGYTF.

This chain links TRBV6-5 with TRBJ1-2; the match to TRBD1 covers 7 bases. The CDR3 sequence is 15 residues long. The V and J ends lost 6 bases and 3 bases, in that order; junction bases with no gene match: 10. Germline lookup yields CDR1 MNHEY and CDR2 SVGAGI. In DNA, the CDR3 is TGTGCCAGCAGCCACCGGGACAGCCTTTACTATGGCTACACCTTC. Amino acid sequence: CASSHRDSLYYGYTF.

This chain links TRBV2 with TRBJ1-5; 7 bases match TRBD1. The CDR3 is 14 residues long. V dropped 4 bases and J dropped 6; count of bases not matched to a gene: 6. The germline V gene has CDR1 SNHLY and CDR2 FYNNEI. The CDR3: CASSVFTGAQPQHF. As DNA, the CDR3 is TGTGCCAGCAGTGTTTTTACAGGGGCTCAGCCCCAGCATTTT.

With respect to this clone: The junction departs from germline at one end; a sequencing error may be responsible. The chain is built from TRBV30 and TRBJ1-2, with D unresolved. The germline V gene encodes CDR1 GTSNPN and CDR2 SVGIG (reference sequence). There are 11 residues in the CDR3. Here the CDR3 DNA reads TGTGCCTGGAGTTCTAATTATGGCTACACCTTC. Protein product: CAWSSNYGYTF. Full variable domain (outside the CDR3, taken from reference TRBV30 and TRBJ1-2): SQTIHQWPATLVQPVGSPLSLECTVEGTSNPNLYWYRQAAGRGLQLLFYSVGIGQISSEVPQNLSASRPQDRQFILSSKKLLLSDSGFYLCAWSSNYGYTFGSGTRLTVV.

The chain links TRBV19 to TRBJ2-2; 7 bases align to TRBD1. The CDR3 covers 16 residues. In germline, CDR1 is LNHDA, CDR2 SQIVND (reference sequence). The ends lost 5 bases at V and 3 bases at J; junction bases unmatched: 9. The CDR3 bases are TGTGCCAGTAGTGCACATCCCACAGGGGACACCGGGGAGCTGTTTTTT. It translates to CASSAHPTGDTGELFF. The variable domain in full, completed from reference TRBV19 and TRBJ2-2, reads DGGITQSPKYLFRKEGQNVTLSCEQNLNHDAMYWYRQDPGQGLRLIYYSQIVNDFQKGDIAEGYSVSREKKESFPLTVTSAQKNPTAFYLCASSAHPTGDTGELFFGEGSRLTVL.

The chain uses TRBV2 and TRBJ1-5; 8 bases match TRBD1. From germline, CDR1 is SNHLY and CDR2 FYNNEI. Losses at the gene ends were 11 bases for V and 6 bases for J; bases not matched to a gene: 6. The CDR3 spans 12 residues. The CDR3 here is CARGQGGQPQHF. The CDR3 DNA reads TGTGCCCGCGGACAGGGCGGTCAGCCCCAGCATTTT.

The J gene is TRBJ1-6, the V gene TRBV14; 8 nucleotides line up with TRBD1. This CDR3 has 14 amino acids. V dropped 1 base and J dropped 7; count of bases not matched to a gene: 0. Germline V gives CDR1 SGHDN, CDR2 FVKESK. The CDR3 region has the DNA TGTGCCAGCAGCCAAGGGACAGGGAATTCACCCCTCCACTTT. This sequence encodes CASSQGTGNSPLHF.

The chain combines TRBV15 with TRBJ2-2, with 7 bases aligning to TRBD1. This CDR3 is 19 amino acids long. Losses at the gene ends were 0 bases for V and 0 bases for J; bases not matched to a gene: 10. Germline V CDR1 and CDR2: LNHNV, YYDKDF (reference sequence). DNA for the CDR3: TGTGCCACCAGCAGAGATAAACAAGGGACAGCCGCGAACACCGGGGAGCTGTTTTTT. It translates to CATSRDKQGTAANTGELFF.

The chain recombines TRBV7-8 with TRBJ1-2; the D gene is possibly TRBD1 (5 bases). Germline-derived CDR1 and CDR2 are SGHVS and FQNEAQ. CDR3 size: 11 residues. The V and J ends lost 7 bases and 8 bases respectively, with 11 bases between them. CDR3 loop: CASTPGGGYTF. Here the CDR3 DNA reads TGTGCCAGCACCCCGGGGGGGGGCTACACCTTC. The full variable domain, completed using reference TRBV7-8 and TRBJ1-2, is GAGVSQSPRYKVAKRGQDVALRCDPISGHVSLFWYQQALGQGPEFLTYFQNEAQLDKSGLPSDRFFAERPEGSVSTLKIQRTQQEDSAVYLCASTPGGGYTFGSGTRLTVV.

The CDR3 is CASSELGGNYGYTF. The CDR3 region has the DNA TGTGCCAGCAGTGAACTAGGAGGGAACTATGGCTACACCTTC. The chain uses TRBV6-1 and TRBJ1-2; D gene ambiguous. The germline V gene has CDR1 MNHNS and CDR2 SASEGT. The CDR3 loop spans 14 amino acids. V dropped 2 bases and J dropped 2 bases, with 9 bases sitting between them.

This chain joins TRBV27 and TRBJ2-3, with D hard to call. CDR3 length equals 14 residues. Germline CDR1 MNHEY, CDR2 SMNVEV (reference sequence). V lost 5 bases, J lost 2 bases, and 11 bases lay in between. As DNA, the CDR3 is TGTGCCAGCAGTCCTTTCCGCGACACAGATACGCAGTATTTT. As protein: CASSPFRDTDTQYF.